This TCR beta chain was captured by sequencing in a study of OX40 agonist ivuxolimab in advanced cancers. Turning to the study itself: Hepatocellular carcinoma, melanoma, renal cell or head and neck cancer was diagnosed in the dose-escalation patients. General observations from the study: Average numbers of expanded clones were greater in CD8+ T cells than in CD4+.

This clone came up once. The antigen is undetermined. The germline V gene encodes CDR1 MNHEY and CDR2 SMNVEV (reference sequence). V was trimmed by 8 bases and J by 2 bases, leaving 7 bases between them. The CDR3 consists of 11 residues. Assay: immunoSEQ multiplex PCR; the TCRdb copy retains only in-frame clones and omits some. The sample lists about 76,000 clones; 70% to 90% were seen once. The starting material was CD4+ or CD8+ T cells sorted from blood, obtained in a trial of the OX40 agonist ivuxolimab. The rearrangement joins TRBV27 to TRBJ2-7; the D is unclear. The TCR originated in an adult with an advanced solid tumor such as melanoma, head and neck, liver or kidney cancer. DNA for the CDR3: TGTGCCAGCCGTTGGGCCTACGAGCAGTACTTC. Its protein is CASRWAYEQYF.